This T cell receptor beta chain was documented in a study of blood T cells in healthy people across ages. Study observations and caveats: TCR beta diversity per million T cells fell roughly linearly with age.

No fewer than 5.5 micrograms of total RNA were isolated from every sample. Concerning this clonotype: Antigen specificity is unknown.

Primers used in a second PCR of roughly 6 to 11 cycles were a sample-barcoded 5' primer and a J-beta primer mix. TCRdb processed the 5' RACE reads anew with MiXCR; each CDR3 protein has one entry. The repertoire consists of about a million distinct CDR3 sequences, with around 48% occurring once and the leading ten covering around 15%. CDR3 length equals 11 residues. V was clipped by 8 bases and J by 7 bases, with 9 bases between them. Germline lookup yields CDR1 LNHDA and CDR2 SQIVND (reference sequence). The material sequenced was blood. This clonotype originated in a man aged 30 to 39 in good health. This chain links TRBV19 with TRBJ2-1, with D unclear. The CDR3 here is CASQRTNEQFF. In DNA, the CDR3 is TGTGCCAGTCAACGGACGAATGAGCAGTTCTTC.